This T cell receptor beta chain is from a study of CD8 T cells in ankylosing spondylitis. Study results and caveats: Clones linked with disease were CD8+ and fairly uncommon in the peripheral blood. Matched synovial fluid from ankylosing spondylitis patients was reported to be enriched for disease-linked clones. A motif in TCR beta, a set of about 8 highly homologous variants, appeared characteristic of ankylosing spondylitis blood.

TCRdb called the 5' RACE reads again in MiXCR, with one record for every CDR3 protein. The repertoire holds roughly 150,000 distinct CDR3 sequences, with roughly 31% as singletons. A word on this clonotype: Its antigen is unknown.

The CDR3 consists of 15 residues. V trimming: 0 bases; J trimming: 9 bases; junction bases outside the gene matches: 4. Germline values: CDR1 SGDLS, CDR2 YYNGEE. The receptor comes from a male donor with ankylosing spondylitis. The sequencing sample was made of synovial fluid, either unsorted or a sorted T cell fraction (not recorded which). The V gene is TRBV9, the J gene TRBJ2-1; 12 bases match TRBD1. The CDR3 spells CASSVGDRGLSEQFF. Written as DNA, the CDR3 is TGTGCCAGCAGCGTAGGGGACAGGGGGCTGAGTGAGCAGTTCTTC.